One and the same sample provided the 32 T cell receptor beta chains below, sequenced in a study of control samples from healthy donors and cancer patients. Sequenced by immunoSEQ multiplex PCR; TCRdb stores in-frame clones only, minus some. The sample carries roughly 170,000 clones, roughly 88% recorded once. The sample comprised blood. These receptors originate from a young woman in good health.

The CDR3 DNA follows: TGTGCTAGTGGTCACAATAGCAATCAGCCCCAGCATTTT. This encodes CASGHNSNQPQHF. The chain uses TRBV12-5 and TRBJ1-5; D remains unclear. The CDR3 is 13 residues long. The V end was cut by 5 bases, the J end by 0 bases, with 5 bases between. Per germline, CDR1 LGHNT and CDR2 FRNRAP.

The rearrangement uses TRBV5-8 and TRBJ2-5; 13 nucleotides match TRBD2. V was clipped by 5 bases and J by 5 bases; unmatched bases: 9. Germline V gene data show CDR1 as SGHTS and CDR2 as YDEGEE. The CDR3 runs 16 residues. CDR3 sequence (DNA): TGTGCCAGCAGGGCCCGGACTAGCGGGAGATGGGAGACCCAGTACTTC. Residues: CASRARTSGRWETQYF.

This sequence joins TRBV2 and TRBJ1-2; TRBD1 agrees at 10 bases. The CDR3 consists of 17 residues. Germline-derived CDR1 and CDR2 are SNHLY and FYNNEI. V lost 3 bases and J lost 5; bases outside the gene matches: 12. The CDR3 sequence: CASSDSLRDRGRYGYTF. The CDR3 DNA reads as TGTGCCAGCAGTGATTCCTTAAGGGACAGGGGACGGTATGGCTACACCTTC.

In the case of this clone: The sample holds other DNA sequences that translate to the same CDR3. The chain carries TRBV7-9 and TRBJ2-7; D may be TRBD2 (5 bases). Germline CDR1 and CDR2: SEHNR and FQNEAQ (reference sequence). V lost 5 bases and J 0 bases, leaving 8 bases between the germline ends. The CDR3 runs 13 residues. CDR3 in amino acids: CASSPSSSYEQYF. In DNA, the CDR3 is TGTGCCAGCAGCCCTAGCTCCTCCTACGAGCAGTACTTC.

This chain uses TRBV6-2 or TRBV6-3 with TRBJ1-3; 7 bases are a match to TRBD1. There are 15 residues in the CDR3. Germline V gene sequence: CDR1 MNHEY, CDR2 SVGEGT. J gave up 5 bases and V 0 bases, and 4 bases lay outside the gene matches. The CDR3 spells CASSYSGTARNTIYF. CDR3 DNA: TGTGCCAGCAGTTACTCGGGGACAGCAAGAAACACCATATATTTT.

The genes are TRBV2 and TRBJ1-5; 8 nucleotides agree with TRBD1. Losses at the gene ends were 1 base for V and 5 bases for J; bases not matched to a gene: 7. Per germline, CDR1 SNHLY and CDR2 FYNNEI. CDR3 length equals 16 residues. CDR3 DNA: TGTGCCAGCAGTGAAGAAGCGGGACAGGATTATCAGCCCCAGCATTTT. It specifies CASSEEAGQDYQPQHF.

The chain joins TRBV13 to TRBJ1-6; 8 nucleotides align to TRBD1. V lost 5 bases, J lost 6 bases, and 3 bases stayed unmatched. The CDR3 runs 14 residues. The V gene's germline CDR1 is PRHDT and CDR2 FYEKMQ (reference sequence). CDR3 amino acids: CASSTRGPNSPLHF. CDR3 DNA sequence: TGTGCCAGCAGCACCAGGGGGCCTAATTCACCCCTCCACTTT.

The chain uses TRBV6-1 and TRBJ2-4, with 11 bases matching TRBD2. From germline, CDR1 is MNHNS and CDR2 SASEGT. Trimming at V came to 4 bases and at J to 4 bases, leaving 9 bases not matched to a gene. CDR3 length equals 17 residues. DNA for the CDR3: TGTGCCAGCAGTGTGTATAGCGGGGGGGGATCTAAAAACATTCAGTACTTC. This translates into CASSVYSGGGSKNIQYF.

V is TRBV27 and J is TRBJ2-1; TRBD2 agrees at 10 bases. The CDR3 is made up of 15 amino acids. CDR1 and CDR2 (germline): MNHEY, SMNVEV (reference sequence). V lost 2 bases and J lost 9; bases outside the gene matches: 7. CDR3 coding DNA: TGTGCCAGCAGTTTACACGGTAGCGGGAGGAGTGAGCAGTTCTTC. It translates to CASSLHGSGRSEQFF.

The rearrangement uses TRBV12-3 or TRBV12-4 and TRBJ1-2, with D possibly being TRBD1 (6 bases). Trimming left V 6 bases short and J 1 base short, with 9 bases between. This CDR3 is built from 13 residues. The CDR3 reads CASSQQGNYGYTF. The DNA of the CDR3 is TGTGCCAGCAGCCAACAGGGTAACTATGGCTACACCTTC.

This clone appeared a few times. The chain uses TRBV6-5 and TRBJ2-5, with D perhaps assigned TRBD1 or TRBD2 (6 bases each). CDR3 length: 14 residues. CDR1 MNHEY and CDR2 SVGAGI come from the germline V gene. Trimming shortened V by 8 bases and J by 5 bases, and 18 bases separated the two germline ends. The CDR3, as DNA: TGTGCCAGCCAAAGGGTCCGGGGGCTGGAGACCCAGTACTTC. Protein product: CASQRVRGLETQYF.

The J gene is TRBJ1-3, the V gene TRBV2; 9 bases are shared with TRBD1. With 5 bases clipped from V and 2 bases from J, the junction kept 10 bases outside the gene matches. This CDR3 contains 17 residues. Germline CDR1 and CDR2: SNHLY and FYNNEI. The CDR3 DNA reads TGTGCCAGCAGTTTACCGGGACAGGGTCGGGCTGGAAACACCATATATTTT. This encodes CASSLPGQGRAGNTIYF.

The J gene is TRBJ2-2, the V gene TRBV19; 7 nucleotides agree with TRBD1. V lost 5 bases to trimming and J lost 5 bases; unmatched junction nucleotides: 5. This CDR3 is 14 amino acids long. CDR1 is LNHDA and CDR2 is SQIVND in the germline V gene (reference sequence). CDR3 sequence reads: CASSLTGKTGELFF. Here the CDR3 DNA reads TGTGCCAGTAGTTTGACAGGGAAGACCGGGGAGCTGTTTTTT.

The chain employs TRBV19 and TRBJ2-7; D uncertain. Trimming pared 1 base from V and 5 bases from J, leaving 12 bases between. This CDR3 contains 14 residues. The germline V gene has CDR1 LNHDA and CDR2 SQIVND (reference sequence). CDR3 loop: CASSIAGRGDEQYF. The CDR3 DNA sequence: TGTGCCAGTAGTATAGCCGGTAGAGGCGACGAGCAGTACTTC.

The chain is built from TRBV7-9 and TRBJ1-3; D might be TRBD1 (5 bases). CDR3 size: 13 residues. V shed 7 bases and J shed 0 bases, with 7 bases lying between them. Germline CDR1 reads SEHNR; CDR2 reads FQNEAQ (reference sequence). CDR3 sequence reads: CASKGLSGNTIYF. The CDR3 region has the DNA TGTGCCAGCAAGGGGCTCTCTGGAAACACCATATATTTT.

This clone has a handful of counts. This chain connects TRBV30 to TRBJ1-5; D is unclear. V lost 2 bases, J lost 2 bases, and 10 bases lay in between. Germline V gives CDR1 GTSNPN, CDR2 SVGIG (reference sequence). The length of the CDR3 is 14 residues. For the CDR3, the DNA is TGTGCCTGGAGTTCAGGTCTCGGCAATCAGCCCCAGCATTTT. Residues: CAWSSGLGNQPQHF.

This chain links TRBV5-6 with TRBJ1-2, with TRBD1 matching over 9 bases. Germline CDR1 and CDR2: SGHDT and YYEEEE. V lost 4 bases, J lost 2 bases, and 3 bases stayed unmatched. The CDR3 contains 14 residues. The CDR3 here is CASSRDRENYGYTF. The DNA of the CDR3 is TGTGCCAGCAGCCGGGACAGGGAGAACTATGGCTACACCTTC.

The chain employs TRBV5-1 and TRBJ2-1; D is undetermined. CDR3 length equals 13 residues. Germline assignment: CDR1 SGHRS and CDR2 YFSETQ. Trimming cost V 4 bases and J 1 base, with 6 bases left between them. In DNA form, the CDR3 reads TGCGCCAGCAGCCGAGAGTCCTACAATGAGCAGTTCTTC. Its protein product is CASSRESYNEQFF.

The chain combines TRBV4-2 with TRBJ1-6; no reliable D call. Trimming shortened V by 3 bases and J by 7 bases, and 19 bases separated the two germline ends. Germline V lookup: CDR1 LGHNA, CDR2 YNFKEQ. CDR3 length: 17 residues. This CDR3 is CASSQFLLRAENSPLHF. The CDR3 bases are TGTGCCAGCAGCCAGTTCCTACTTAGGGCCGAGAATTCACCCCTCCACTTT.

The rearrangement uses TRBV5-1 and TRBJ1-2; D not resolved. V lost 0 bases, J lost 0 bases, and 6 bases lay in between. This CDR3 is 14 amino acids long. The germline gives CDR1 SGHRS, CDR2 YFSETQ. In DNA, the CDR3 is TGCGCCAGCAGCTTGGAGCCAGCTAACTATGGCTACACCTTC. This translates into CASSLEPANYGYTF. The entire variable domain, with the rest obtained from reference TRBV5-1 and TRBJ1-2, is as follows: KAGVTQTPRYLIKTRGQQVTLSCSPISGHRSVSWYQQTPGQGLQFLFEYFSETQRNKGNFPGRFSGRQFSNSRSEMNVSTLELGDSALYLCASSLEPANYGYTFGSGTRLTVV.

The gene calls are TRBV27 and TRBJ2-6; TRBD2 might be the D (5 bases). The CDR3 has 17 amino acids. CDR1 is MNHEY and CDR2 is SMNVEV in the germline V gene (reference sequence). Trimming stripped 6 bases from V and 0 bases from J, with 15 bases between. The CDR3 nucleotides read TGTGCCAGCAGGCGAACCGGACTGACCTCTGGGGCCAACGTCCTGACTTTC. This encodes CASRRTGLTSGANVLTF.

J is TRBJ1-1 and V is TRBV27, with D maybe TRBD1 (6 bases). Germline lookup yields CDR1 MNHEY and CDR2 SMNVEV (reference sequence). Deletions cut 5 bases from V and 5 bases from J, with 12 bases between. The CDR3 spans 13 residues. Written as DNA, the CDR3 is TGTGCCAGCAGTCTTGGACAGCTGACTGAAGCTTTCTTT. This codes for CASSLGQLTEAFF.

The chain is built from TRBV28 and TRBJ2-7; D may correspond to TRBD1 or TRBD2 (5 bases each). Between the trimmed V and J ends, which lost 4 bases and 2 bases, there was a span of 15 bases. Looked up from germline, CDR1 is MDHEN and CDR2 is SYDVKM. The CDR3 spans 15 residues. CDR3 protein: CASSYRDPLTYEQYF. The DNA for the CDR3 is TGTGCCAGCAGTTACCGGGACCCATTGACCTACGAGCAGTACTTC. The full variable domain, rest sourced from reference TRBV28 and TRBJ2-7, is DVKVTQSSRYLVKRTGEKVFLECVQDMDHENMFWYRQDPGLGLRLIYFSYDVKMKEKGDIPEGYSVSREKKERFSLILESASTNQTSMYLCASSYRDPLTYEQYFGPGTRLTVT.

V is TRBV2 and J is TRBJ1-4; D ambiguous. The CDR3 covers 14 residues. V was pared by 2 bases and J by 7 bases, with 11 bases between. Germline CDR1 is SNHLY and CDR2 is FYNNEI. This CDR3 is CASSEMGLSEKLFF. CDR3 in DNA: TGTGCCAGCAGTGAAATGGGTTTAAGTGAAAAACTGTTTTTT.

This chain joins TRBV6-4 and TRBJ1-1; TRBD1 might be the D (6 bases). Germline CDR1 is MRHNA and CDR2 is SNTAGT. This CDR3 is 12 amino acids long. V lost 8 bases to trimming and J lost 7 bases, with 14 bases between them. CDR3 residues: CASLRGPGEAFF. The CDR3 bases are TGTGCCAGCTTACGGGGGCCCGGTGAAGCTTTCTTT.

This rearrangement joins TRBV20-1 to TRBJ2-1; 7 bases align to TRBD2. The CDR3 is 16 amino acids. The germline gives CDR1 DFQATT, CDR2 SNEGSKA (reference sequence). The V gene end was trimmed by 3 bases and the J gene end by 4 bases; junction bases not matched to a gene: 12. CDR3 residues: CSASSRGTQIYNEQFF. In nucleotides, the CDR3 is TGCAGTGCTAGTTCGCGGGGGACCCAAATATACAATGAGCAGTTCTTC.

V usage is TRBV15 and J usage is TRBJ2-7; 8 nucleotides match TRBD1. With 4 bases clipped from V and 6 bases from J, the junction kept 14 bases outside the gene matches. From germline, CDR1 is LNHNV and CDR2 YYDKDF (reference sequence). The CDR3 covers 16 residues. CDR3 sequence reads: CATSKHAGTGSGEQYF. The CDR3 coding sequence is TGTGCCACCAGCAAACATGCCGGGACAGGAAGTGGCGAGCAGTACTTC.

This clone was detected many times. CDR3 amino acids: CASSPGPLITSSYNSPLHF. The CDR3 DNA reads as TGTGCCAGCTCACCAGGCCCCCTCATTACTAGCTCCTATAATTCACCCCTCCACTTT. The chain combines TRBV18 with TRBJ1-6; D unresolved. V was cut by 2 bases and J by 0 bases, with 17 bases left in between. The CDR3 totals 19 residues. The germline CDR1 and CDR2 sequences are KGHSH and LQKENI.

V and J are TRBV11-2 and TRBJ2-6, with unresolved D. The CDR3 covers 18 residues. The V end was cut by 1 base, the J end by 0 bases, with 13 bases between. Germline lookup yields CDR1 SGHAT and CDR2 FQNNGV. CDR3 region: CASSLGSPIYSGANVLTF. DNA of the CDR3: TGTGCCAGCAGCTTAGGCAGTCCAATATACTCTGGGGCCAACGTCCTGACTTTC.

The chain combines TRBV4-1 with TRBJ1-2, with D unclear. The length of the CDR3 is 15 residues. CDR1 MGHRA and CDR2 YSYEKL come from the germline V gene. With 5 bases removed from V and 3 bases from J, the gap between germline ends came to 16 bases. The CDR3 region has the DNA TGCGCCAGCAGCAACCTTCCCAACGCAGACTATGGCTACACCTTC. This sequence encodes CASSNLPNADYGYTF.

This chain connects TRBV5-1 to TRBJ2-5, with a possible D match to TRBD1 (5 bases). The V gene's germline CDR1 is SGHRS and CDR2 YFSETQ. The CDR3 runs 15 residues. The V gene lost 4 bases and the J gene lost 5 bases, with 18 bases spanning the gap. CDR3 loop: CASSLGLPGYETQYF. The CDR3 DNA sequence: TGCGCCAGCAGCCTGGGGCTTCCCGGGTACGAGACCCAGTACTTC.

The genes are TRBV5-4 and TRBJ2-2; D unresolved. Trimming cost V 4 bases and J 6 bases, with 16 bases left between them. Germline V gives CDR1 SGHNT, CDR2 YYREEE (reference sequence). The CDR3 has 15 residues. The CDR3 loop is CASSPSFSVAGELFF. CDR3 sequence (DNA): TGTGCCAGCAGCCCATCGTTTTCCGTAGCCGGGGAGCTGTTTTTT.